The entry that follows covers one T cell receptor (beta chain) sequence. MiXCR was run by TCRdb on the 5' RACE reads, yielding one entry per CDR3 protein. The sample shows about 150,000 distinct CDR3 sequences, around a third of them seen only once. Germline trimming cut 2 bases from V and 6 bases from J; bases unmatched to any gene: 3. The CDR3 is 14 amino acids. CDR1 LGHDT and CDR2 YNNKEL come from the germline V gene (reference sequence). The sample originates from a study of CD8 T cells in ankylosing spondylitis. The sample comprised synovial fluid, either unsorted or a sorted T cell fraction (not recorded which). This receptor was taken from a male donor with ankylosing spondylitis. The rearrangement joins TRBV3-1 to TRBJ2-7; TRBD2 aligns across 11 bases. CDR3 amino acids: CASSQRLAGTEQYF. The CDR3 DNA reads TGTGCCAGCAGCCAAAGACTAGCGGGGACCGAGCAGTACTTC.